These 26 T cell receptor beta chains were sequenced from one sample in a study of OX40 agonist ivuxolimab in advanced cancers. Profiling relied on immunoSEQ multiplex PCR, and the TCRdb table lists in-frame clones only, not all of them. The table has approximately 66,000 clones, around 91% seen once. The source material was CD4+ or CD8+ T cells sorted from blood, sampled in a trial of the OX40 agonist ivuxolimab. Every receptor here comes from an adult with an advanced solid tumor such as melanoma, head and neck, liver or kidney cancer.

The V and J genes are TRBV6-5 and TRBJ1-2, with unresolved D. Trimming left V 6 bases short and J 7 bases short, with 21 bases between. The CDR3 runs to 15 residues. Germline V CDR1 and CDR2: MNHEY, SVGAGI. The CDR3 loop is CASRRPPTAALGYTF. CDR3 DNA: TGTGCCAGCAGGAGACCTCCGACCGCCGCCCTTGGCTACACCTTC.

The V call is TRBV27, the J call TRBJ1-1; TRBD1 is a possible D gene (5 bases). This CDR3 has 16 residues. V lost 0 bases, J lost 4 bases, and 15 bases lay in between. Germline CDR1 MNHEY, CDR2 SMNVEV (reference sequence). This CDR3 reads CASSLSPSGFGTEAFF. The CDR3 DNA reads as TGTGCCAGCAGTTTATCCCCCTCAGGGTTCGGCACTGAAGCTTTCTTT.

V usage is TRBV7-8 and J usage is TRBJ1-1; D gene ambiguous. This CDR3 contains 14 residues. V was pared by 4 bases and J by 1 base, with 10 bases between. From germline, CDR1 is SGHVS and CDR2 FQNEAQ. CDR3 sequence reads: CASSSPDGNTEAFF. CDR3 nucleotide sequence: TGTGCCAGCAGCTCGCCGGACGGGAACACTGAAGCTTTCTTT.

The V and J genes are TRBV10-3 and TRBJ1-5; D not certain. The CDR3 is 15 residues long. Germline V gene lookup returns CDR1 ENHRY and CDR2 SYGVKD. V was clipped by 7 bases and J by 6 bases, with 19 bases between them. The CDR3 region is CAIKGGPGSGQPQHF. The CDR3 bases are TGTGCCATCAAGGGTGGACCAGGAAGTGGTCAGCCCCAGCATTTT.

The genes are TRBV27 and TRBJ2-1, with 13 bases lining up with TRBD2. The CDR3 sequence is 16 residues long. Per the germline V gene, CDR1 is MNHEY and CDR2 is SMNVEV (reference sequence). V shed 3 bases, J shed 9 bases, and the junction held 8 bases outside the gene matches. The CDR3 spells CASSLGLAGPRGEQFF. CDR3 nucleotide sequence: TGTGCCAGCAGTTTGGGACTAGCGGGGCCTCGGGGTGAGCAGTTCTTC.

The chain combines TRBV14 with TRBJ2-5; 9 bases are shared with TRBD2. Germline-derived CDR1 and CDR2 are SGHDN and FVKESK. This CDR3 is built from 15 residues. V trimming: 4 bases; J trimming: 5 bases; junction bases outside the gene matches: 8. The CDR3 here is CASSLIAGVGETQYF. The DNA for the CDR3 is TGTGCCAGCAGCCTTATAGCGGGAGTTGGGGAGACCCAGTACTTC.

J is TRBJ1-5 and V is TRBV7-2; 8 positions match TRBD1. The CDR3 loop spans 13 amino acids. Germline V gene data show CDR1 as SGHTA and CDR2 as FQGNSA. J was trimmed by 10 bases and V by 5 bases; bases with no gene match: 7. As DNA, the CDR3 is TGTGCCAGCAGCAAGGACAGGGCCCATCCCCAGCATTTT. It translates to CASSKDRAHPQHF.

The chain recombines TRBV19 with TRBJ2-1; TRBD2 might be the D (6 bases). Germline CDR1 is LNHDA and CDR2 is SQIVND (reference sequence). CDR3 length: 16 residues. The V gene lost 3 bases and the J gene lost 0 bases, with 12 bases spanning the gap. The CDR3 spells CASSIGTRGSYNEQFF. CDR3 DNA sequence: TGTGCCAGTAGTATTGGGACTCGAGGCTCCTACAATGAGCAGTTCTTC.

The chain is built from TRBV27 and TRBJ1-1; no firm D call. V lost 4 bases, J lost 0 bases, and 6 bases lay in between. CDR3 length: 13 amino acids. Germline-derived CDR1 and CDR2 are MNHEY and SMNVEV (reference sequence). The DNA for the CDR3 is TGTGCCAGCAGTTCCAGCATGAACACTGAAGCTTTCTTT. Amino acid sequence: CASSSSMNTEAFF.

The rearrangement uses TRBV6-1 and TRBJ1-1, with a tentative D call TRBD1 (5 bases). The CDR3 length is 17 residues. V lost 2 bases and J lost 2, with 18 bases in between. Germline CDR1 is MNHNS and CDR2 is SASEGT. The CDR3 coding sequence is TGTGCCAGCAGTGAATGGGGGTTGGCAGAAATAAACACTGAAGCTTTCTTT. This translates into CASSEWGLAEINTEAFF.

The gene calls are TRBV5-8 and TRBJ2-2; D might be TRBD1 or TRBD2, each matching 5 bases. The CDR3 is made up of 15 amino acids. Germline values: CDR1 SGHTS, CDR2 YDEGEE. With 0 bases removed from V and 5 bases from J, the gap between germline ends came to 11 bases. The CDR3 here is CASSLVVGTTGELFF. CDR3 DNA: TGTGCCAGCAGCTTGGTCGTGGGGACGACCGGGGAGCTGTTTTTT.

V and J are TRBV9 and TRBJ1-4; D is uncertain. Germline assignment: CDR1 SGDLS and CDR2 YYNGEE. CDR3 size: 15 residues. Trimming stripped 4 bases from V and 0 bases from J, with 10 bases between. The CDR3 DNA is TGTGCCAGCAGCACCTTTGGTGCAACTAATGAAAAACTGTTTTTT. Its protein product is CASSTFGATNEKLFF.

The J gene is TRBJ1-2, the V gene TRBV28; TRBD1 is a possible D gene (6 bases). Germline CDR1 and CDR2: MDHEN and SYDVKM. This CDR3 region has 17 residues. V was cut by 2 bases and J by 2 bases, with 18 bases left in between. The CDR3: CASSLILGTPINYGYTF. The CDR3 bases are TGTGCCAGCAGTTTAATCCTCGGGACACCTATCAACTATGGCTACACCTTC.

The gene calls are TRBV7-6 and TRBJ1-6, with TRBD1 matching over 8 bases. J was trimmed by 6 bases and V by 1 base; bases with no gene match: 8. Germline V CDR1 and CDR2: SGHVS, FNYEAQ. The CDR3 totals 17 residues. CDR3 bases: TGTGCCAGCAGCTTAGAGGTTCGACAGGGGCTTAATTCACCCCTCCACTTT. This translates into CASSLEVRQGLNSPLHF.

The gene calls are TRBV4-3 and TRBJ1-1; TRBD1 agrees at 12 bases. The CDR3 extends over 14 amino acids. CDR1 is LGHNA, CDR2 YSLEER, per germline. Trimming cost V 5 bases and J 7 bases; bases outside gene matches: 5. CDR3 sequence (DNA): TGCGCCAGCAGCAGGGGACAGGGGGCCTATGAAGCTTTCTTT. It is translated as CASSRGQGAYEAFF.

This clone was recorded once. V gene TRBV5-6 combines with J gene TRBJ2-2; D is unclear. The CDR3 runs 12 residues. Germline CDR1 reads SGHDT; CDR2 reads YYEEEE. V dropped 4 bases and J dropped 3 bases, with 4 bases sitting between them. The CDR3 protein is CASSQDTGELFF. CDR3 bases: TGTGCCAGCAGCCAAGACACCGGGGAGCTGTTTTTT.

This clone was recorded a few times. V usage is TRBV6-4 and J usage is TRBJ1-2; a possible D gene is TRBD1 (6 bases). Germline CDR1 and CDR2: MRHNA and SNTAGT. The V and J ends lost 8 bases and 6 bases respectively, with 13 bases between them. The CDR3 covers 12 residues. In nucleotides, the CDR3 is TGTGCCAGCCTATCACAGGGAAATGGCTACACCTTC. Translating gives CASLSQGNGYTF.

The chain carries TRBV11-2 and TRBJ1-1; 9 bases map to TRBD1. The CDR3 is 15 amino acids. V gave up 5 bases and J gave up 1 base; unmatched junction bases: 5. Per the germline V gene, CDR1 is SGHAT and CDR2 is FQNNGV. CDR3 coding DNA: TGTGCCAGCAGCGATACGGGACAGGGGAACACTGAAGCTTTCTTT. Translation gives CASSDTGQGNTEAFF. Looking up the rest from reference TRBV11-2 and TRBJ1-1 gives the full variable domain: EAGVAQSPRYKIIEKRQSVAFWCNPISGHATLYWYQQILGQGPKLLIQFQNNGVVDDSQLPKDRFSAERLKGVDSTLKIQPAKLEDSAVYLCASSDTGQGNTEAFFGQGTRLTVV.

J is TRBJ2-7 and V is TRBV5-4; 9 bases are shared with TRBD1. The V and J ends lost 0 bases and 5 bases, in that order; junction bases with no gene match: 6. Per germline, CDR1 SGHNT and CDR2 YYREEE (reference sequence). This CDR3 region has 15 residues. The CDR3, as DNA: TGTGCCAGCAGCTTGGTAACAGGGGGCAATAACGAGCAGTACTTC. Translated: CASSLVTGGNNEQYF.

This clone has more than one count but fewer than ten. The chain is built from TRBV9 and TRBJ1-2; D unresolved. The CDR3 length is 11 residues. Germline-derived CDR1 and CDR2 are SGDLS and YYNGEE. Trimming cost V 3 bases and J 5 bases, with 5 bases left between them. This CDR3 is CASSALYGYTF. For the CDR3, the DNA is TGTGCCAGCAGCGCCCTTTATGGCTACACCTTC. The variable domain in full, with the rest retrieved from reference TRBV9 and TRBJ1-2, is DSGVTQTPKHLITATGQRVTLRCSPRSGDLSVYWYQQSLDQGLQFLIQYYNGEERAKGNILERFSAQQFPDLHSELNLSSLELGDSALYFCASSALYGYTFGSGTRLTVV.

This clone was seen only once. The chain is built from TRBV7-2 and TRBJ2-1, with 11 bases that match TRBD2. Trimming removed 2 bases from V and 4 bases from J; junction bases left unmatched: 4. Germline V lookup: CDR1 SGHTA, CDR2 FQGNSA. CDR3 length: 16 residues. The CDR3 region is CASSLPGLAVYNEQFF. Written as DNA, the CDR3 is TGTGCCAGCAGCTTACCGGGACTAGCGGTATACAATGAGCAGTTCTTC.

CDR3 sequence: CASSFGPGNTDTQYF. CDR3 DNA: TGTGCCAGCAGTTTTGGGCCCGGGAACACAGATACGCAGTATTTT. The chain couples TRBV13 to TRBJ2-3; D may be TRBD2 (5 bases). V was trimmed by 6 bases and J by 2 bases, leaving 15 bases between them. Germline V gene lookup returns CDR1 PRHDT and CDR2 FYEKMQ (reference sequence). CDR3 length: 15 amino acids.

Note on this clone: Germline and junction disagree at one end, which may indicate a read error. The V call is TRBV19, the J call TRBJ2-5; D uncertain. The CDR3 extends over 14 amino acids. Germline CDR1 LNHDA, CDR2 SQIVND (reference sequence). As DNA, the CDR3 is TGTGCCAGTAGTATCGAGAGAAGACAAGGGACCCAGTACTTC. This translates into CASSIERRQGTQYF.

The chain has TRBV7-9 and TRBJ2-7; D may be TRBD1 (6 bases). Trimming removed 1 base at V and 6 bases at J, with 10 bases between. The CDR3 is 13 residues long. CDR1 is SEHNR, CDR2 FQNEAQ, per germline (reference sequence). In DNA, the CDR3 is TGTGCCAGCAGCTTAGAAGACAGGTTCGAGCAGTACTTC. This translates into CASSLEDRFEQYF.

This chain connects TRBV6-1 to TRBJ1-2, with D possibly matching TRBD1 (6 bases). The V and J ends lost 3 bases and 4 bases respectively, with 15 bases between them. The CDR3 sequence is 15 residues long. CDR1 and CDR2 (germline): MNHNS, SASEGT. CDR3 amino acids: CASSDWGGVGYGYTF. The CDR3 region has the DNA TGTGCCAGCAGTGATTGGGGGGGCGTCGGCTATGGCTACACCTTC.

The J gene is TRBJ1-5, the V gene TRBV28; D is unresolved. This CDR3 is built from 17 residues. Germline-derived CDR1 and CDR2 are MDHEN and SYDVKM. V dropped 6 bases and J dropped 0 bases, with 18 bases sitting between them. The CDR3 nucleotides read TGTGCCAGCAGCACGCTATTGCTTGGTTATAGCAATCAGCCCCAGCATTTT. Its translation is CASSTLLLGYSNQPQHF.